The 28 T cell receptor beta chains below all came from one sample that was sequenced in a study of tumor-infiltrating lymphocytes in primary liver carcinoma. The authors took blood RNA from unsorted whole blood and also extracted germline DNA. Making TCR beta cDNA involved roughly 500 ng total RNA and a constant-region primer. Three-round nested multiplex PCR performed with slightly modified ARM-PCR produced the TCR beta libraries. Each of the first two PCR rounds ran roughly 9 cycles with TRBV1-TRBV30 forward and C-beta reverse primers. TCRdb reprocessed the multiplex PCR reads with MiXCR, giving one entry per CDR3 protein. The repertoire has approximately 310,000 distinct CDR3 sequences, approximately 65% of them found once; the top ten carry roughly 9%. The sequenced sample was peripheral blood. The receptors shown here come from a man aged 40-55 years with primary liver carcinoma and hepatitis B virus infection.

This clonotype was detected ten times or more. Germline and junction disagree at one end, which may indicate a read error. This CDR3 reads CASSLGGSGANVLTF. The CDR3 DNA is TGCGCCAGCAGCTTAGGGGGCTCTGGGGCCAACGTCCTGACTTTC. The V gene is TRBV28, the J gene TRBJ2-6, with D possibly matching TRBD1 (6 bases). Germline V CDR1 and CDR2: MDHEN, SYDVKM. The CDR3 extends over 15 amino acids.

This clonotype was counted between two and nine times. V gene TRBV30 combines with J gene TRBJ2-2; tentative D call: TRBD2 (6 bases). The CDR3 contains 15 residues. Germline values: CDR1 GTSNPN, CDR2 SVGIG (reference sequence). V was clipped by 1 base and J by 2 bases, with 11 bases between them. CDR3 sequence reads: CAWSASGPNTGELFF. DNA for the CDR3: TGTGCCTGGAGTGCCAGCGGGCCAAACACCGGGGAGCTGTTTTTT.

This clonotype was detected a few times. The chain joins TRBV29-1 to TRBJ2-5, with D possibly being TRBD2 (5 bases). CDR1 and CDR2 (germline): SQVTM, ANQGSEA. The CDR3 is 14 residues long. V lost 6 bases and J lost 5, with 19 bases in between. This chain's CDR3 is CSVQLPRGSETQYF. Written as DNA, the CDR3 is TGCAGCGTCCAGCTTCCCAGAGGGTCGGAGACCCAGTACTTC.

There are many counts of this clonotype. This chain uses TRBV5-4 with TRBJ1-2; 7 bases map to TRBD1. Germline V gene lookup returns CDR1 SGHNT and CDR2 YYREEE (reference sequence). The junction had 7 bases not matched to a gene; V was cut back by 4 bases and J by 1 base. This CDR3 spans 15 amino acids. The CDR3 sequence is CASSTETGFNYGYTF. The CDR3 bases are TGTGCCAGCAGCACCGAGACAGGGTTTAACTATGGCTACACCTTC.

As concerns this clonotype: The junction departs from germline at one end; a sequencing error may be responsible. CDR3 bases: TGTGCCGGCAGCCCCGGTCCTTCCTACAATGAGCAGTTCTTC. This translates into CAGSPGPSYNEQFF. The V gene is TRBV5-4, the J gene TRBJ2-1; D unresolved. The length of the CDR3 is 14 residues. Germline CDR1 and CDR2: SGHNT and YYREEE (reference sequence).

Comment on this clonotype: A much bigger clone sits one base away, suggesting this may be a read error. The V gene is TRBV29-1, the J gene TRBJ2-7; D gene unclear. This CDR3 comprises 13 residues. V gave up 4 bases and J gave up 3 bases, with 13 bases separating them. The germline V gene encodes CDR1 SQVTM and CDR2 ANQGSEA. DNA for the CDR3: TGCAGCGTTGGTGAAGGGCTCTTCTACGAGCAGTACTTC. Encoded protein: CSVGEGLFYEQYF.

The CDR3 sequence: CARIAGSYEQYF. The CDR3 DNA reads TGTGCCAGGATAGCTGGCTCCTACGAGCAGTACTTC. The chain couples TRBV6-2 or TRBV6-3 to TRBJ2-7; D ambiguous. This CDR3 region has 12 residues. CDR1 MNHEY and CDR2 SVGEGT come from the germline V gene. With 9 bases removed from V and 0 bases from J, the gap between germline ends came to 9 bases.

This clonotype has just one count. This sequence may be a read error, since a much larger clone differs from it by one base. The chain combines TRBV14 with TRBJ2-1, with unresolved D. Trimming pared 5 bases from V and 1 base from J, leaving 15 bases between. The CDR3 is 16 residues long. CDR1 is SGHDN and CDR2 is FVKESK in the germline V gene. Written as DNA, the CDR3 is TGTGCCAGCAGCATCCTACCTGTATATTCCTACAATGAGCAGTTCTTC. As protein: CASSILPVYSYNEQFF.

This clonotype was recorded a few times. The chain joins TRBV7-9 to TRBJ1-4; D gene unclear. Trimming took off 8 bases at V and 13 bases at J, with 17 bases between the two ends. CDR3 length: 12 residues. Germline V gives CDR1 SEHNR, CDR2 FQNEAQ (reference sequence). As DNA, the CDR3 is TGTGCCAGCCGGTTGACGAATTCGGGACTGTTTTTT. Amino acids: CASRLTNSGLFF.

This clonotype is a singleton in its sample. This sequence may be a read error, since a much larger clone differs from it by one base. This chain joins TRBV6-5 and TRBJ1-2, with 8 bases identical to TRBD1. The V gene's germline CDR1 is MNHEY and CDR2 SVGAGI. V shed 6 bases and J 10 bases; nucleotides not matched to a gene: 16. This CDR3 region has 15 residues. The CDR3 DNA reads TGTGCCAGCAGCCCAAGACAGGGGAGGAAGGATGCCTACACCTTC. Its translation: CASSPRQGRKDAYTF.

This clonotype ranks as medium-sized (0.01 to 0.1%). This chain connects TRBV11-2 to TRBJ2-7; possibly TRBD1 for D (5 bases). Germline CDR1 SGHAT, CDR2 FQNNGV. Trimming cost V 6 bases and J 0 bases, with 18 bases left between them. This CDR3 spans 16 amino acids. This CDR3 is CASSPISRQRSYEQYF. The DNA of the CDR3 is TGTGCCAGCAGTCCCATCTCGAGACAGCGCTCCTACGAGCAGTACTTC.

V usage is TRBV11-1 and J usage is TRBJ2-4, with 13 bases fitting TRBD2. CDR3 size: 17 residues. V trimming: 3 bases; J trimming: 7 bases; junction bases outside the gene matches: 9. Germline lookup yields CDR1 SGHAT and CDR2 FQDESV (reference sequence). CDR3 sequence (DNA): TGTGCCAGCAGCTTTCTCGGGACTAGCGGGACTAATAACATTCAGTACTTC. This encodes CASSFLGTSGTNNIQYF.

For this clonotype: The CDR3 does not close with the conserved phenylalanine or tryptophan, likely indicating a read error. V is TRBV5-5 and J is TRBJ1-6; no reliable D call. From germline, CDR1 is SGHKS and CDR2 YYEKEE (reference sequence). The CDR3 loop spans 16 amino acids. Between the trimmed V and J ends, which lost 3 bases and 0 bases, there was a span of 10 bases. This CDR3 is CASSSTASSYNSPLHY. Written as DNA, the CDR3 is TGTGCCAGCAGCTCGACGGCGAGCTCCTATAATTCACCCCTCCACTAT.

This clonotype has at least ten counts. The chain couples TRBV6-1 to TRBJ2-1; 8 bases agree with TRBD2. The CDR3 length is 15 residues. Germline-derived CDR1 and CDR2 are MNHNS and SASEGT. V dropped 4 bases and J dropped 2; count of bases not matched to a gene: 4. Here the CDR3 reads CASSVTSGTYNEQFF. CDR3 sequence (DNA): TGTGCCAGCAGTGTAACTAGCGGCACCTACAATGAGCAGTTCTTC.

CDR3 protein: CASTQGRTYEQYF. The CDR3 DNA sequence: TGTGCCAGCACCCAGGGGAGGACCTACGAGCAGTACTTC. The chain uses TRBV7-9 and TRBJ2-7; perhaps D is TRBD1 or TRBD2 (6 bases each). Trimming removed 7 bases at V and 2 bases at J, with 12 bases between. Per the germline V gene, CDR1 is SEHNR and CDR2 is FQNEAQ (reference sequence). The CDR3 is 13 residues long.

This clonotype occurred once. An end of the junction does not agree with germline; a read error may underlie this. The gene calls are TRBV11-2 and TRBJ2-7; 7 bases match TRBD1. This CDR3 has 17 residues. CDR1 and CDR2 (germline): SGHAT, FQNNGV. CDR3 protein: CASSITRGKGSSYEQYF. The CDR3 region has the DNA TGTGCCAGCAGCATCACCAGGGGGAAAGGGAGCTCCTACGAGCAGTACTTT.

As to this clonotype: Given a much more abundant clone one base away, this may be a read error. The chain carries TRBV6-1 and TRBJ2-7; D remains ambiguous. This CDR3 is built from 12 residues. From germline, CDR1 is MNHNS and CDR2 SASEGT. The V end lost 7 bases, the J end lost 8 bases, and 15 bases lay between the germline ends. Here the CDR3 DNA reads TGTGCCAGCAATATAAATGGTGTAAAGCAGTACTTC. It encodes CASNINGVKQYF.

About this clonotype itself: The junction differs from germline at one of its ends, possibly a read error. The chain couples TRBV29-1 to TRBJ1-1; D is unresolved. Germline CDR1 is SQVTM and CDR2 is ANQGSEA. CDR3 length: 14 amino acids. The CDR3: CSVEDRIMSTGAFF. As DNA, the CDR3 is TGCAGCGTTGAAGACCGGATCATGAGCACTGGAGCTTTCTTT.

The table lists this clonotype with many counts. This chain joins TRBV10-3 and TRBJ1-2; possibly TRBD1 for D (6 bases). V gave up 0 bases and J gave up 3 bases, with 8 bases separating them. There are 14 residues in the CDR3. The germline V gene has CDR1 ENHRY and CDR2 SYGVKD. CDR3 sequence (DNA): TGTGCCATCAGTGAGTCGTCAGGGGACTATGGCTACACCTTC. Translation gives CAISESSGDYGYTF.

With regard to this clonotype: A much larger clone lies one base from this, so it may be a read error. This chain uses TRBV6-6 with TRBJ1-2; D may be TRBD1 (5 bases). This CDR3 spans 12 amino acids. Germline lookup yields CDR1 MNHNY and CDR2 SVGAGI (reference sequence). The V and J ends lost 7 bases and 8 bases respectively, with 14 bases between them. Written as DNA, the CDR3 is TGTGCCAGCATAGGGGACCGTGGAGGCTACACCTTC. Translating gives CASIGDRGGYTF.

This clonotype has only one observation. This sequence joins TRBV5-5 and TRBJ1-1; D is unclear. The germline V gene has CDR1 SGHKS and CDR2 YYEKEE (reference sequence). The CDR3 covers 15 residues. Trimming pared 0 bases from V and 0 bases from J, leaving 9 bases between. The CDR3 DNA follows: TGTGCCAGCAGCTTGGTAGGGCAGATGAACACTGAAGCTTTCTTT. Translating it yields CASSLVGQMNTEAFF. The full variable domain, its missing parts supplied by reference TRBV5-5 and TRBJ1-1, is DAGVTQSPTHLIKTRGQQVTLRCSPISGHKSVSWYQQVLGQGPQFIFQYYEKEERGRGNFPDRFSARQFPNYSSELNVNALLLGDSALYLCASSLVGQMNTEAFFGQGTRLTVV.

As regards this clonotype: One junction end does not reproduce the germline sequence, and a read error may be involved. This chain connects TRBV5-4 to TRBJ2-2, with D possibly TRBD2 on 6 matching bases. The CDR3 has 18 residues. In germline, CDR1 is SGHNT, CDR2 YYREEE (reference sequence). CDR3 sequence (DNA): TGTGCCAGTAGCTTGGCCGTCCTATGGGGGATGAACACCGGGGGGCTGTTTTTT. This codes for CASSLAVLWGMNTGGLFF.

Regarding this clonotype: The CDR3 does not close with the conserved phenylalanine or tryptophan, likely indicating a read error. The DNA is left out, because the CDR3 cannot be placed on it with certainty; the CDR3 is given as TCRdb lists it. The genes are TRBV10-1 and TRBJ2-2. CDR1 WNHNN and CDR2 SYGVQD come from the germline V gene (reference sequence). The CDR3 region is 16 residues in length, termini included. This chain's CDR3 is CASSESTGANTGEMFY.

As concerns this clonotype: This may stem from a read error, because a much larger clone lies one nucleotide away. The chain uses TRBV10-3 and TRBJ2-3; D ambiguous. V was shortened by 1 base and J by 0 bases, with 8 bases between the two germline ends. Germline V gene data show CDR1 as ENHRY and CDR2 as SYGVKD. The CDR3 sequence is 15 residues long. Here the CDR3 DNA reads TGTGCCATCAGTGAGTTGTCGCTCAGCACAGATACGCAGTATTTT. This translates into CAISELSLSTDTQYF.

The rearrangement joins TRBV7-9 to TRBJ2-7; TRBD2 matches at 7 bases. Germline trimming cut 5 bases from V and 5 bases from J; bases unmatched to any gene: 12. CDR3 length: 15 amino acids. Per the germline V gene, CDR1 is SEHNR and CDR2 is FQNEAQ (reference sequence). The CDR3 region is CASSQVTGGPNEQYF. DNA for the CDR3: TGTGCCAGCAGCCAAGTAACGGGAGGCCCCAACGAGCAGTACTTC.

The V gene is TRBV7-9, the J gene TRBJ2-5, with D perhaps matching TRBD2 (5 bases). Trimming removed 3 bases from V and 5 bases from J, with 7 bases in between. The CDR3 spans 12 residues. CDR1 is SEHNR and CDR2 is FQNEAQ in the germline V gene (reference sequence). The CDR3 reads CASSFTGETQYF. DNA of the CDR3: TGTGCCAGCAGCTTTACGGGGGAGACCCAGTACTTC.

The J gene is TRBJ1-2, the V gene TRBV6-5; D gene unclear. The length of the CDR3 is 14 residues. Trimming removed 10 bases at V and 2 bases at J, with 17 bases between. The germline V gene has CDR1 MNHEY and CDR2 SVGAGI. CDR3 residues: CANSHMVGNYGYTF. Written as DNA, the CDR3 is TGTGCCAACAGCCACATGGTTGGAAACTATGGCTACACCTTC.

A remark on this clonotype: The conserved final phenylalanine or tryptophan is absent from the CDR3, which likely points to a read error. This chain uses TRBV6-6 with TRBJ1-3; TRBD1 matches 7 bases. After removal of 10 bases from V and 4 bases from J, the junction contained 13 bases not matched to a gene. The CDR3 sequence is 15 residues long. CDR1 is MNHNY, CDR2 SVGAGI, per germline (reference sequence). The DNA for the CDR3 is TGTGCCACCACAGAGGCACACAGGGGAGGAAACACCATATATCTT. Protein product: CATTEAHRGGNTIYL.